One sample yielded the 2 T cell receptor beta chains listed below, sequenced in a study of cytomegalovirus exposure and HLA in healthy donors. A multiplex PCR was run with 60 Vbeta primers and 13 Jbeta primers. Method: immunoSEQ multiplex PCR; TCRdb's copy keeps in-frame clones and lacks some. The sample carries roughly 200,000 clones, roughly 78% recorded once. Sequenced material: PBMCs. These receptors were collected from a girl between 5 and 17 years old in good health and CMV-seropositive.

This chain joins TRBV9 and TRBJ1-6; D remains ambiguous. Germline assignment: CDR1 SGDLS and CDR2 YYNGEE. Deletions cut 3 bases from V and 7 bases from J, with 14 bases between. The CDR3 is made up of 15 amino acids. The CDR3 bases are TGTGCCAGCAGCGCGGCCGGGTCCTCAAATTCACCCCTCCACTTT. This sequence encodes CASSAAGSSNSPLHF. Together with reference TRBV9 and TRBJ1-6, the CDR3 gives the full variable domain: DSGVTQTPKHLITATGQRVTLRCSPRSGDLSVYWYQQSLDQGLQFLIQYYNGEERAKGNILERFSAQQFPDLHSELNLSSLELGDSALYFCASSAAGSSNSPLHFGNGTRLTVT.

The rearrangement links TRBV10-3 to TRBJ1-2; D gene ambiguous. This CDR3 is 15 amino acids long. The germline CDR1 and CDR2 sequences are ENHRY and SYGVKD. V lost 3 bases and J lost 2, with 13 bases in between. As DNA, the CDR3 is TGTGCCATCAGTGATACTCCATCGGGAAACTATGGCTACACCTTC. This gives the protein CAISDTPSGNYGYTF.